This TCR beta chain was sequenced in a study of blood T cell repertoires in COVID-19. The wider study: The United States, Italy and Spain were the sources of the acute and convalescent COVID-19 samples. Sources were T cells, B-cell-depleted T cells, or PBMCs; the material itself was cDNA or gDNA.

V lost 2 bases to trimming and J lost 0 bases; unmatched junction nucleotides: 4. Germline CDR1 reads SGHRS; CDR2 reads YFSETQ. The CDR3 has 16 amino acids. Per the original methods: Amplifying reference gene primers gave estimates of nucleated cell counts. Method: immunoSEQ multiplex PCR; TCRdb's copy keeps in-frame clones and lacks some. The V and J calls and clone size were taken over from that table, and D and trimming were inferred from the DNA. The sample records 110,000 or so clones, more than 75% being singletons. This chain uses TRBV5-1 with TRBJ2-7, with 11 bases aligning to TRBD2. Sequenced sample: peripheral blood. The TCR sequence derives from a middle-aged man with acute or convalescent COVID-19. The CDR3 loop is CASSFPGTSGSYEQYF. The DNA of the CDR3 is TGCGCCAGCAGCTTCCCCGGGACTAGCGGCTCCTACGAGCAGTACTTC. The entire variable domain, with the rest obtained from reference TRBV5-1 and TRBJ2-7, is as follows: KAGVTQTPRYLIKTRGQQVTLSCSPISGHRSVSWYQQTPGQGLQFLFEYFSETQRNKGNFPGRFSGRQFSNSRSEMNVSTLELGDSALYLCASSFPGTSGSYEQYFGPGTRLTVT.